The rows below give T cell receptor beta chains drawn from one sample of a study of T cells in narcolepsy. TCRdb's table, derived via immunoSEQ multiplex PCR, lists solely in-frame clones and lacks some. This sample yields fewer than 40,000 clones, of which more than 75% are seen a single time; 1.1% belongs to the top ten. Sequenced material: CD45RA- memory CD4+ T cells from PBMCs. The source is a human donor with narcolepsy. Each CDR3 is given without its conserved first and last residue.

V gene	J gene	CDR3 length	CDR3 protein
TRBV7-2	TRBJ1-1	12	ASSFTRGEAEAF
TRBV9	TRBJ2-1	13	ASSVDGNGYNEQF
TRBV6-5	TRBJ1-1	11	ASSFGPNTEAF
TRBV5-4	TRBJ2-1	14	ASSAGGLAGADEQF
TRBV9	TRBJ1-3	15	ASNVNPGTVSGNTIY
TRBV5-1	TRBJ2-3	15	ASSRDRPIDGTDTQY
TRBV6-1	TRBJ1-4	14	ASSEPPGGPNEKLF
TRBV6-1	TRBJ2-7	10	ASRGGSYEQY
TRBV6-6	TRBJ2-7	8	ASKRTREY
TRBV27	TRBJ2-5	15	ASSSNPRDRGRETQY
TRBV2	TRBJ2-5	12	ASTLPGLGETQY
TRBV11-3	TRBJ2-7	11	ASSKGGRSEQY
TRBV10-1	TRBJ2-7	12	ASSEAGTKYEQY
TRBV6-5	TRBJ2-7	11	ASNYERGSEQY
TRBV19	TRBJ2-1	13	ASRLDRSSYNEQF
TRBV4-2	TRBJ1-6	11	ASSQAPDSPLH